Each of the 2 T cell receptor beta chains below was sequenced from the same sample in a study of blood T cell repertoires in COVID-19. Sequenced by immunoSEQ multiplex PCR; TCRdb stores in-frame clones only, minus some. The sample shows 250,000 to 400,000 clones, about nine tenths of them seen only once. Specimen: peripheral blood. Every receptor here comes from a woman in her 30s with COVID-19, enrolled during active disease.

This chain uses TRBV18 with TRBJ2-1; D possibly corresponds to TRBD1 (7 bases). V was trimmed by 6 bases and J by 2 bases, leaving 14 bases between them. Germline V CDR1 and CDR2: KGHSH, LQKENI. The CDR3 covers 15 residues. The chain's CDR3 is CASSPQGGPYNEQFF. The CDR3 coding sequence is TGTGCCAGCTCTCCTCAGGGGGGTCCCTACAATGAGCAGTTCTTC.

V usage is TRBV9 and J usage is TRBJ2-5, with 10 bases matching TRBD2. The germline CDR1 and CDR2 sequences are SGDLS and YYNGEE. There are 21 residues in the CDR3. The junction had 22 bases not matched to a gene; V was cut back by 0 bases and J by 5 bases. In DNA, the CDR3 is TGTGCCAGCAGCGTAGGGGACTTGGGGTGGTCTAGCGGGGGTGTCCGGGAGACCCAGTACTTC. Its translation: CASSVGDLGWSSGGVRETQYF.